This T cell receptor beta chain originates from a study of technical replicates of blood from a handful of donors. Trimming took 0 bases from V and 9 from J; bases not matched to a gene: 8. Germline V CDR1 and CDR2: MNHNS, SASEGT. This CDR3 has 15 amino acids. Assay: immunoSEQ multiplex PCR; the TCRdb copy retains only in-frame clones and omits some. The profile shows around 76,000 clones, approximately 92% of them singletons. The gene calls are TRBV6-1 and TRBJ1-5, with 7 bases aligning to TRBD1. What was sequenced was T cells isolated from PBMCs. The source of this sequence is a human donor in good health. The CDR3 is CASSEAYRGVWPQHF. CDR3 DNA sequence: TGTGCCAGCAGTGAAGCCTACAGGGGAGTTTGGCCCCAGCATTTT.